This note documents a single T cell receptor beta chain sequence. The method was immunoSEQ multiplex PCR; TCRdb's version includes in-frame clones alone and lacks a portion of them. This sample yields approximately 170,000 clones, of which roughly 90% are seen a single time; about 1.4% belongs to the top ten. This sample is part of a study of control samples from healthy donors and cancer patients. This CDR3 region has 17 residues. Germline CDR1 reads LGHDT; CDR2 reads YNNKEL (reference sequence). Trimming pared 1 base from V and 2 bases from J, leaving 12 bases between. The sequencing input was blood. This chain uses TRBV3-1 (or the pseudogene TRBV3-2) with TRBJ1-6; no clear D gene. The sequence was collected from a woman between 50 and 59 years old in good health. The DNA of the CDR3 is TGTGCCAGCAGCCAAGGTGGGTTCGGGACCTATAATTCACCCCTCCACTTT. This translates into CASSQGGFGTYNSPLHF.